These 24 T cell receptor beta chains originate from one sample sequenced in a study of blood T cell repertoires in COVID-19. Only in-frame clones appear in the TCRdb table, and some are missing; sequencing was by immunoSEQ multiplex PCR. The sample has 190,000 or so clones, about 87% seen once. The sequenced material came from peripheral blood. These receptors all come from a young woman who had recovered from COVID-19.

This clone occurred once. V and J are TRBV6-5 and TRBJ1-2; 7 nucleotides agree with TRBD1. Per the germline V gene, CDR1 is MNHEY and CDR2 is SVGAGI. The CDR3 has 15 residues. V lost 2 bases, J lost 2 bases, and 5 bases stayed unmatched. CDR3 residues: CASSYGDRANYGYTF. CDR3 DNA: TGTGCCAGCAGTTACGGCGACAGGGCCAACTATGGCTACACCTTC.

The chain recombines TRBV27 with TRBJ1-2, with 9 bases that match TRBD1. The germline V gene has CDR1 MNHEY and CDR2 SMNVEV (reference sequence). The CDR3 has 13 amino acids. Unmatched junction bases numbered 3, after V lost 6 bases and J lost 4 bases. In nucleotides, the CDR3 is TGTGCCAGCAGGCCACAGGGGGCCTATGGCTACACCTTC. Protein: CASRPQGAYGYTF.

V usage is TRBV21-1 and J usage is TRBJ2-7; the table's D call of TRBD2 was not tested on the DNA. TRBV21-1 is described as a pseudogene. The CDR3 has 18 amino acids. CDR3 coding DNA: TGTGCCAGCAGCCAACGCCGTGGCGGAGGGAAACTCTCCTACGAGCAGTACGTC. The encoded protein is CASSQRRGGGKLSYEQYV.

This sequence joins TRBV6-5 and TRBJ2-3, with 7 bases that match TRBD1. J was trimmed by 7 bases and V by 7 bases; bases with no gene match: 14. The CDR3 has 15 residues. The germline V gene encodes CDR1 MNHEY and CDR2 SVGAGI. Written as DNA, the CDR3 is TGTGCCAGCACCCCCGGGCAGGGGGTTGTTTATACGCAGTATTTT. It specifies CASTPGQGVVYTQYF.

This clone was found a few times. The genes are TRBV27 and TRBJ1-1; 7 bases match TRBD1. The CDR3 has 14 amino acids. V was pared by 8 bases and J by 5 bases, with 11 bases of the junction left unmatched. Germline V gives CDR1 MNHEY, CDR2 SMNVEV (reference sequence). CDR3 sequence: CASCVTGSGTEAFF. The CDR3 bases are TGTGCCAGCTGTGTGACAGGGTCGGGAACTGAAGCTTTCTTT.

V and J are TRBV4-3 and TRBJ1-1; 7 bases match TRBD1. CDR1 is LGHNA, CDR2 YSLEER, per germline. The J segment lost 10 bases and the V segment lost 1 base, leaving 15 bases of the junction unmatched. This CDR3 contains 16 residues. In nucleotides, the CDR3 is TGCGCCAGCAGCCAAGTCGGGGGGGTAAGGGGGCTCGGAGCTTTCTTT. Its protein product is CASSQVGGVRGLGAFF.

The chain uses TRBV12-3 or TRBV12-4 and TRBJ1-2, with 7 bases that match TRBD1. V was clipped by 5 bases and J by 8 bases; unmatched bases: 8. The CDR3 length is 13 residues. CDR3 sequence: CASSTTGLQGYTF. CDR3 in DNA: TGTGCCAGCAGTACGACAGGGCTCCAAGGCTACACCTTC.

This chain joins TRBV12-3 or TRBV12-4 and TRBJ1-3; D unresolved. This CDR3 is built from 13 residues. Trimming removed 6 bases from V and 2 bases from J, with 8 bases in between. The CDR3 loop reads CASRRGPGNTIYF. In nucleotides, the CDR3 is TGTGCCAGCAGGAGAGGGCCTGGAAACACCATATATTTT.

This clone was seen just once. The CDR3 DNA is TGTGCCAGCAGCTCCAGAGAGACAAACACTGAAGCTTTCTTT. It is translated as CASSSRETNTEAFF. J is TRBJ1-1 and V is TRBV7-9; no clear D. This CDR3 comprises 14 residues. Germline V gives CDR1 SEHNR, CDR2 FQNEAQ (reference sequence). The V gene lost 4 bases and the J gene lost 2 bases, with 11 bases spanning the gap.

The CDR3 nucleotides read TGTGCCAGTAGCCCGTCCGGGGTGGGAGCCTACGAGCAGTACTTC. Translating it yields CASSPSGVGAYEQYF. The genes are TRBV19 and TRBJ2-7; tentatively, D is TRBD2 (5 bases). Trimming took off 6 bases at V and 2 bases at J, with 17 bases between the two ends. Germline V gene sequence: CDR1 LNHDA, CDR2 SQIVND (reference sequence). The CDR3 is made up of 15 amino acids.

The chain carries TRBV10-2 and TRBJ2-1; TRBD2 matches 13 bases. CDR1 and CDR2 (germline): WSHSY, SAAADI. This CDR3 is 15 amino acids long. The V gene end was trimmed by 8 bases and the J gene end by 4 bases; junction bases not matched to a gene: 5. The CDR3 reads CASALLAGGYNEQFF. The CDR3 coding sequence is TGCGCCAGCGCCCTACTAGCGGGGGGGTACAATGAGCAGTTCTTC.

The gene calls are TRBV19 and TRBJ2-1; D remains ambiguous. Germline V gene sequence: CDR1 LNHDA, CDR2 SQIVND (reference sequence). Deletions cut 5 bases from V and 2 bases from J, with 10 bases between. This CDR3 is built from 14 residues. CDR3 sequence: CASSVGSPYNEQFF. The DNA of the CDR3 is TGTGCCAGTAGTGTCGGTAGCCCCTACAATGAGCAGTTCTTC.

The rearrangement joins TRBV6-2 or TRBV6-3 to TRBJ2-1; D is ambiguous. The CDR3 is 15 residues long. V was shortened by 2 bases and J by 3 bases, with 11 bases between the two germline ends. Germline CDR1 is MNHEY and CDR2 is SVGEGT. DNA of the CDR3: TGTGCCAGCAGTTACCGGAGCGCCGACTACAATGAGCAGTTCTTC. Encoded protein: CASSYRSADYNEQFF.

This clone was seen more than once but under ten times. The J gene is TRBJ1-2, the V gene TRBV4-2; D remains ambiguous. The CDR3 extends over 11 amino acids. The germline V gene encodes CDR1 LGHNA and CDR2 YNFKEQ. Trimming left V 5 bases short and J 5 bases short, with 6 bases between. DNA for the CDR3: TGTGCCAGCAGCGCCTATTATGGCTACACCTTC. Translated, it gives CASSAYYGYTF.

V usage is TRBV7-2 and J usage is TRBJ2-7, with 14 bases that match TRBD2. The CDR3 is 15 residues long. The trim removed 5 bases at V and 2 bases at J, leaving 2 bases unmatched. Germline CDR1 SGHTA, CDR2 FQGNSA. The CDR3 sequence is CASSQTSGGAYEQYF. The CDR3 DNA reads TGTGCCAGCAGCCAGACTAGCGGGGGGGCCTACGAGCAGTACTTC.

The rearrangement links TRBV20-1 to TRBJ2-4; the D gene is possibly TRBD1 (6 bases). The germline V gene encodes CDR1 DFQATT and CDR2 SNEGSKA (reference sequence). This CDR3 is built from 10 residues. The V end was cut by 4 bases, the J end by 8 bases, with 6 bases between. In DNA form, the CDR3 reads TGCAGTGCTACAGGGGACATTCAGTACTTC. This sequence encodes CSATGDIQYF.

The rearrangement joins TRBV9 to TRBJ2-3; D possibly corresponds to TRBD2 (6 bases). Germline CDR1 reads SGDLS; CDR2 reads YYNGEE. The germline V and J ends were trimmed by 4 bases and 1 base, with 13 bases remaining between them. There are 15 residues in the CDR3. CDR3 sequence (DNA): TGTGCCAGCAGCCCCCCTGGGGAGGGCACAGATACGCAGTATTTT. Translated: CASSPPGEGTDTQYF. Drawing the rest from reference TRBV9 and TRBJ2-3, the complete variable domain is DSGVTQTPKHLITATGQRVTLRCSPRSGDLSVYWYQQSLDQGLQFLIQYYNGEERAKGNILERFSAQQFPDLHSELNLSSLELGDSALYFCASSPPGEGTDTQYFGPGTRLTVL.

V gene TRBV30 combines with J gene TRBJ2-2; TRBD2 agrees at 11 bases. V gave up 5 bases and J gave up 8 bases; unmatched junction bases: 7. CDR1 and CDR2 (germline): GTSNPN, SVGIG (reference sequence). The CDR3 has 14 amino acids. CDR3 DNA: TGTGCCTGGGGTACCCCTAGCGGGAGGGGGGAGCTGTTTTTT. This gives the protein CAWGTPSGRGELFF.

J is TRBJ2-3 and V is TRBV29-1; tentative D call: TRBD2 (6 bases). The CDR3 runs 15 residues. CDR1 is SQVTM and CDR2 is ANQGSEA in the germline V gene. Trimming stripped 0 bases from V and 2 bases from J, with 12 bases between. CDR3 region: CSVEDRREATDTQYF. For the CDR3, the DNA is TGCAGCGTTGAAGATCGGAGGGAGGCCACAGATACGCAGTATTTT.

The chain combines TRBV24-1 with TRBJ1-1; the match to TRBD1 covers 12 bases. The V and J ends lost 4 bases and 1 base, in that order; junction bases with no gene match: 6. The CDR3 covers 17 residues. Germline V lookup: CDR1 KGHDR, CDR2 SFDVKD. CDR3 protein: CATSDGGQGARNTEAFF. In DNA, the CDR3 is TGTGCCACCAGTGACGGGGGACAGGGGGCGCGGAACACTGAAGCTTTCTTT.

This clone was seen only once. This chain connects TRBV2 to TRBJ1-2; 12 positions match TRBD1. Germline values: CDR1 SNHLY, CDR2 FYNNEI. The V and J ends lost 3 bases and 8 bases, in that order; junction bases with no gene match: 13. This CDR3 is built from 17 residues. In DNA form, the CDR3 reads TGTGCCAGCAGTGAGCGTGCGGCCCTTGGGACAGGGGGCGGCTACACCTTC. Its translation is CASSERAALGTGGGYTF.

V is TRBV9 and J is TRBJ2-3; D perhaps matches TRBD1 (5 bases). The CDR3 has 12 amino acids. Trimming left V 6 bases short and J 4 bases short, with 9 bases between. The germline V gene encodes CDR1 SGDLS and CDR2 YYNGEE. DNA for the CDR3: TGTGCCAGCAAAGGGGTCTCAGATACGCAGTATTTT. It specifies CASKGVSDTQYF.

The chain is built from TRBV7-6 and TRBJ1-5; D might be TRBD1 (5 bases). Germline V CDR1 and CDR2: SGHVS, FNYEAQ. The V end was cut by 4 bases, the J end by 2 bases, with 9 bases between. The CDR3 sequence is 14 residues long. This CDR3 reads CASSSGGGNQPQHF. The DNA of the CDR3 is TGTGCCAGCAGCTCCGGGGGAGGCAATCAGCCCCAGCATTTT. Based on the CDR3 plus reference TRBV7-6 and TRBJ1-5, the full variable domain is GAGVSQSPRYKVTKRGQDVALRCDPISGHVSLYWYRQALGQGPEFLTYFNYEAQQDKSGLPNDRFSAERPEGSISTLTIQRTEQRDSAMYRCASSSGGGNQPQHFGDGTRLSIL.

The chain uses TRBV7-3 and TRBJ2-2; 7 bases are a match to TRBD2. Trimming at V came to 5 bases and at J to 0 bases, leaving 12 bases not matched to a gene. The CDR3 has 18 residues. Germline V gene lookup returns CDR1 SGHTA and CDR2 FQGTGA. The CDR3 DNA sequence: TGTGCCAGCAGCCCAACTGAATGGGAGGGCCCGAACACCGGGGAGCTGTTTTTT. Translating it yields CASSPTEWEGPNTGELFF.